This T cell receptor beta chain was recorded in a study of cytomegalovirus exposure and HLA in healthy donors (dated by TCRdb to about 2017). In the study overall: The 666 repertoires of the first cohort and the 110 or so validation repertoires were produced on the same platform, according to a later analysis. The study was designed to test whether signatures of past pathogen exposure could be identified by cataloging public T cell receptors. High-throughput TCR immunosequencing, statistical association of individual TCRs with disease status, and machine learning were combined to predict cytomegalovirus infection status. Along with the approximately 600-subject first cohort, a separate validation cohort of over a hundred different subjects was used.

In regard to this clone: Its antigen remains unidentified. No much larger clonotype is one base removed from it; base qualities were not supplied.

The donors were included in the validation cohort of over a hundred subjects, a group kept apart from the approximately 700-subject first cohort. Paper-wide results and their limitations: Cytomegalovirus status was reported to be diagnosed by the classifier with high specificity and sensitivity in both the original and validation cohorts. A few of the identified cytomegalovirus-associated TCR beta chains were confirmed in vitro to be specific for cytomegalovirus antigens. According to the authors, the approach could potentially be generalized to other disease states and immunological phenotypes. In a later analysis, TCRs clustered in the first cohort were found to also tend to co-occur in the 130 or so validation repertoires, with 94% of cluster scores above 0. The validation cohort had no HLA typing available for a later analysis, so co-occurrence within that cohort was assessed over all 130 or so repertoires. Most TCR sequences were observed very rarely across donors, whereas some public TCRs were present in many individuals. A total of 150 to 200 TCR beta chains were listed by the study as associated with cytomegalovirus.

The library was built by means of the immunoSEQ multiplex PCR assay. The paper's processing steps were these. A statistical classification framework was built for diagnosing cytomegalovirus status from the catalog of TCR beta chain sequences. Drawn from immuneACCESS, this table holds only the in-frame rearrangements with V and J called that TCRdb kept. Clones are partly lost; checked studies trace under half to an unresolved V gene and leave the rest unexplained. V, J and clone size are taken as reported in that table, and D and trimming were inferred from the DNA itself. For this sample the table gives 66,000 or so clones, of which approximately 96% were detected only once. Together, the top ten hold around 1.6% of the sample. The CDR3 sequence holds 13 residues, the cysteine and phenylalanine included. Only the CDR3 part of the read is kept: 39 bases, read in frame from the first base. As encoded in the germline V gene, CDR1 is SNHLY while CDR2 is FYNNEI. A distance of 12 bases separates the germline ends of V and J, which lose 7 bases and 5 bases respectively.

This chain is built from TRBV2 and TRBJ1-5; no D gene can be assigned with confidence. The sequence derives from a woman aged 18-29 years in good health and CMV-seropositive. Input material: PBMCs. The DNA sequence is as follows: TGTGCCAGCACCTCGAACGGGGATCAGCCCCAGCATTTT. Its translation is CASTSNGDQPQHF.